What follows are 25 T cell receptor beta chains derived from one specimen sequenced in a study of blood T cell repertoires in COVID-19. TCRdb's table, derived via immunoSEQ multiplex PCR, lists solely in-frame clones and lacks some. The sample includes just under 80,000 clones, 80% to 85% of them seen just once. Sequencing was done on a sample of peripheral blood. These receptors were taken from a woman between 65 and 79 years old with acute or convalescent COVID-19.

This chain joins TRBV27 and TRBJ2-1, with D tentatively TRBD2 (5 bases). Trimming removed 0 bases at V and 4 bases at J, with 10 bases between. Germline CDR1 is MNHEY and CDR2 is SMNVEV (reference sequence). The CDR3 contains 15 residues. CDR3 in amino acids: CASSLSSAPYNEQFF. The CDR3 DNA reads TGTGCCAGCAGTTTATCTAGCGCCCCTTACAATGAGCAGTTCTTC.

The rearrangement joins TRBV5-6 to TRBJ2-7; D gene uncertain. V was clipped by 7 bases and J by 3 bases, with 14 bases between them. Germline CDR1 is SGHDT and CDR2 is YYEEEE. CDR3 length: 13 amino acids. The CDR3 region has the DNA TGTGCCAGCGCCACCATGGGCAGCTACGAGCAGTACTTC. Translated: CASATMGSYEQYF.

The J gene is TRBJ1-1, the V gene TRBV5-1, with TRBD1 identical over 7 bases. The V gene end was trimmed by 2 bases and the J gene end by 1 base; junction bases not matched to a gene: 5. The CDR3 has 15 amino acids. Per the germline V gene, CDR1 is SGHRS and CDR2 is YFSETQ. In DNA, the CDR3 is TGCGCCAGCAGCTTACAGGGGAGAAGGAACACTGAAGCTTTCTTT. Its protein product is CASSLQGRRNTEAFF. The entire variable domain, with the rest obtained from reference TRBV5-1 and TRBJ1-1, is as follows: KAGVTQTPRYLIKTRGQQVTLSCSPISGHRSVSWYQQTPGQGLQFLFEYFSETQRNKGNFPGRFSGRQFSNSRSEMNVSTLELGDSALYLCASSLQGRRNTEAFFGQGTRLTVV.

The V call is TRBV24-1, the J call TRBJ2-5; the D gene is possibly TRBD1 (6 bases). V shed 10 bases and J shed 2 bases, with 19 bases lying between them. The length of the CDR3 is 15 residues. CDR1 and CDR2 from the germline V gene are KGHDR and SFDVKD. Written as DNA, the CDR3 is TGTGCCACTGGAAGTACCAGGGGCCTTCAAGAGACCCAGTACTTC. Amino acid sequence: CATGSTRGLQETQYF.

V usage is TRBV5-1 and J usage is TRBJ2-1, with no clear D. V was trimmed by 0 bases and J by 8 bases, leaving 12 bases between them. Germline V lookup: CDR1 SGHRS, CDR2 YFSETQ. The CDR3 loop spans 14 amino acids. CDR3 nucleotides: TGCGCCAGCAGCTTGGCTTCAAACCGGGATGAGCAGTTCTTC. As protein: CASSLASNRDEQFF.

The rearrangement uses TRBV10-3 and TRBJ1-5; D uncertain. CDR3 size: 13 residues. With 3 bases removed from V and 6 bases from J, the gap between germline ends came to 9 bases. Germline loops: CDR1 ENHRY, CDR2 SYGVKD. The CDR3 DNA reads TGTGCCATCAGTGAAGTCGGGGTTCAGCCCCAGCATTTT. This sequence encodes CAISEVGVQPQHF.

The chain combines TRBV6-5 with TRBJ2-3; D is possibly TRBD2 (6 bases). The length of the CDR3 is 16 residues. Germline lookup yields CDR1 MNHEY and CDR2 SVGAGI. The V gene lost 0 bases and the J gene lost 2 bases, with 12 bases spanning the gap. The DNA of the CDR3 is TGTGCCAGCAGTTACTCCGGGAGAACGGACACAGATACGCAGTATTTT. This gives the protein CASSYSGRTDTDTQYF.

The chain has TRBV27 and TRBJ2-7; maybe TRBD1 (5 bases). Germline-derived CDR1 and CDR2 are MNHEY and SMNVEV (reference sequence). The CDR3 runs 16 residues. Trimming shortened V by 6 bases and J by 2 bases, and 20 bases separated the two germline ends. The CDR3 DNA is TGTGCCAGCAGCCGATCCGGACACGGGTTTACCTACGAGCAGTACTTC. This sequence encodes CASSRSGHGFTYEQYF.

The chain joins TRBV5-4 to TRBJ1-1; 10 positions match TRBD1. J lost 5 bases, V lost 4 bases, and 5 bases had no gene match. The CDR3 covers 14 residues. Germline-derived CDR1 and CDR2 are SGHNT and YYREEE (reference sequence). The DNA for the CDR3 is TGTGCCAGCAGCCGAGGACAGGGGGAAACTGAAGCTTTCTTT. Translation gives CASSRGQGETEAFF.

In this sample, this clone turned up a few times. The CDR3 here is CAISESGEAFF. CDR3 DNA: TGTGCCATCAGTGAGTCGGGAGAGGCTTTCTTT. The V gene is TRBV10-3, the J gene TRBJ1-1; D ambiguous. The CDR3 runs to 11 residues. Trimming took 0 bases from V and 11 from J, leaving 7 bases between them. CDR1 and CDR2 from the germline V gene are ENHRY and SYGVKD.

The CDR3 sequence: CAWSGSSGRGFYNEQFF. In DNA form, the CDR3 reads TGTGCCTGGAGTGGATCTAGCGGGAGGGGATTCTACAATGAGCAGTTCTTC. The chain combines TRBV30 with TRBJ2-1, with 12 bases aligning to TRBD2. The V gene end was trimmed by 1 base and the J gene end by 3 bases; junction bases not matched to a gene: 7. The CDR3 has 17 residues. Germline V gives CDR1 GTSNPN, CDR2 SVGIG (reference sequence).

This clone has at least ten counts. The rearrangement links TRBV2 to TRBJ1-5; 11 bases match TRBD1. Germline CDR1 SNHLY, CDR2 FYNNEI. V was clipped by 6 bases and J by 5 bases; unmatched bases: 6. The CDR3 has 15 residues. The CDR3 DNA reads as TGTGCCAGCAGAATGGGGACAGGGGGGCATCAGCCCCAGCATTTT. Amino acid sequence: CASRMGTGGHQPQHF.

This clone was seen more than once but under ten times. J is TRBJ1-1 and V is TRBV4-1, with TRBD1 identical over 7 bases. The V gene's germline CDR1 is MGHRA and CDR2 YSYEKL. The CDR3 length is 16 residues. After removal of 0 bases from V and 1 base from J, the junction contained 5 bases not matched to a gene. The CDR3, as DNA: TGCGCCAGCAGCCAAGACCCGTGGACAGGGAACACTGAAGCTTTCTTT. Translated: CASSQDPWTGNTEAFF.

There are a few counts of this clone. The chain recombines TRBV15 with TRBJ1-2, with D maybe TRBD1 (6 bases). Per the germline V gene, CDR1 is LNHNV and CDR2 is YYDKDF (reference sequence). The CDR3 consists of 15 residues. The V end lost 0 bases, the J end lost 5 bases, and 13 bases lay between the germline ends. The CDR3 loop is CATSRDPVRGYGYTF. For the CDR3, the DNA is TGTGCCACCAGCAGAGATCCGGTCAGGGGTTATGGCTACACCTTC. Variable domain in full (rest from reference TRBV15 and TRBJ1-2): DAMVIQNPRYQVTQFGKPVTLSCSQTLNHNVMYWYQQKSSQAPKLLFHYYDKDFNNEADTPDNFQSRRPNTSFCFLDIRSPGLGDTAMYLCATSRDPVRGYGYTFGSGTRLTVV.

V usage is TRBV5-8 and J usage is TRBJ2-7; the D gene is possibly TRBD1 (5 bases). CDR1 SGHTS and CDR2 YDEGEE come from the germline V gene. Trimming shortened V by 1 base and J by 3 bases, and 8 bases separated the two germline ends. This CDR3 comprises 13 residues. The CDR3: CASSLRGGYEQYF. In nucleotides, the CDR3 is TGTGCCAGCAGCTTGAGGGGTGGCTACGAGCAGTACTTC.

This chain connects TRBV18 to TRBJ2-6, with D uncertain. CDR1 and CDR2 from the germline V gene are KGHSH and LQKENI. This CDR3 is 13 amino acids long. V was shortened by 5 bases and J by 1 base, with 3 bases between the two germline ends. This chain's CDR3 is CASSESGANVLTF. The CDR3 region has the DNA TGTGCCAGCTCAGAGTCTGGGGCCAACGTCCTGACTTTC.

This chain links TRBV7-9 with TRBJ2-5; TRBD1 agrees at 10 bases. Germline V gene data show CDR1 as SEHNR and CDR2 as FQNEAQ (reference sequence). CDR3 length: 15 amino acids. After removal of 5 bases from V and 2 bases from J, the junction contained 5 bases not matched to a gene. The CDR3 loop reads CASSPGTGVQETQYF. CDR3 nucleotide sequence: TGTGCCAGCAGCCCCGGGACAGGGGTGCAAGAGACCCAGTACTTC.

This chain uses TRBV28 with TRBJ2-7, with D perhaps matching TRBD2 (6 bases). V shed 2 bases and J shed 0 bases, with 14 bases lying between them. The CDR3 extends over 16 amino acids. From germline, CDR1 is MDHEN and CDR2 SYDVKM. The CDR3, as DNA: TGTGCCAGCAGTTTACCTAGCGAAGGGGCCTCCTACGAGCAGTACTTC. This gives the protein CASSLPSEGASYEQYF.

This chain connects TRBV5-6 to TRBJ2-3; possible D gene TRBD2, 6 bases. Germline CDR1 is SGHDT and CDR2 is YYEEEE. This CDR3 has 13 residues. V was cut by 0 bases and J by 9 bases, with 11 bases left in between. CDR3 region: CASSLVLGGTQYF. The DNA of the CDR3 is TGTGCCAGCAGCTTGGTCCTGGGAGGCACGCAGTATTTT.

V is TRBV5-1 and J is TRBJ2-1, with 8 bases identical to TRBD2. Germline assignment: CDR1 SGHRS and CDR2 YFSETQ. This CDR3 has 16 residues. Unmatched junction bases numbered 12, after V lost 2 bases and J lost 8 bases. The CDR3 DNA sequence: TGCGCCAGCAGCTTAACCCCGACTAGCGCGGAGTATGAGCAGTTCTTC. Its protein product is CASSLTPTSAEYEQFF.

The CDR3 DNA reads as TGCAGCGTTGAAGCGCAGACTAATGAAAAACTGTTTTTT. This encodes CSVEAQTNEKLFF. This rearrangement joins TRBV29-1 to TRBJ1-4; D is unclear. V gave up 1 base and J gave up 2 bases, with 5 bases separating them. The germline CDR1 and CDR2 sequences are SQVTM and ANQGSEA. This CDR3 contains 13 residues.

The CDR3 reads CASSLRVAGQGFYF. CDR3 sequence (DNA): TGTGCCAGCAGCCTCAGAGTGGCGGGACAGGGGTTTTACTTC. This chain links TRBV11-2 with TRBJ2-4, with TRBD1 identical over 10 bases. V was clipped by 5 bases and J by 16 bases; unmatched bases: 14. The CDR3 consists of 14 residues. Germline CDR1 and CDR2: SGHAT and FQNNGV.

There are a few counts of this clone. The V call is TRBV27, the J call TRBJ1-5; D unclear. V dropped 6 bases and J dropped 3 bases, with 3 bases sitting between them. CDR1 and CDR2 from the germline V gene are MNHEY and SMNVEV (reference sequence). The length of the CDR3 is 11 residues. CDR3 sequence (DNA): TGTGCCAGCAGACTCAATCAGCCCCAGCATTTT. Translation: CASRLNQPQHF.

This rearrangement joins TRBV5-4 to TRBJ1-1, with D possibly TRBD1 on 5 matching bases. Trimming left V 2 bases short and J 0 bases short, with 11 bases between. CDR1 and CDR2 (germline): SGHNT, YYREEE (reference sequence). This CDR3 spans 15 amino acids. In nucleotides, the CDR3 is TGTGCCAGCAGCTTCGGCCAGGGCCTGAACACTGAAGCTTTCTTT. This codes for CASSFGQGLNTEAFF.

This clone appeared once. This rearrangement joins TRBV2 to TRBJ2-1, with 8 bases aligning to TRBD2. Germline V gene sequence: CDR1 SNHLY, CDR2 FYNNEI. This CDR3 is 16 amino acids long. V shed 5 bases, J shed 8 bases, and the junction held 14 bases outside the gene matches. The CDR3 sequence is CASSYKWTSGGDEQFF. CDR3 nucleotide sequence: TGTGCCAGCAGTTACAAGTGGACAAGCGGGGGTGATGAGCAGTTCTTC.